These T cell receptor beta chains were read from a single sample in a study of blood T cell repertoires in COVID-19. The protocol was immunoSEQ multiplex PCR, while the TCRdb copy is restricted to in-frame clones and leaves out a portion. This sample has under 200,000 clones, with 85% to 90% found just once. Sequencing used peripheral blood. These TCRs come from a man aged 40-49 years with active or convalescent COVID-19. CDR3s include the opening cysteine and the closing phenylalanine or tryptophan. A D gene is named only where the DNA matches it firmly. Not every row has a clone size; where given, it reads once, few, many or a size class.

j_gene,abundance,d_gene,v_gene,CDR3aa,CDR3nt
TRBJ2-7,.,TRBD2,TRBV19,CASSRRLADEQYF,TGTGCCAGTAGTCGCCGACTAGCTGACGAGCAGTACTTC
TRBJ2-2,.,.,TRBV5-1,CASSLVVRENTGELFF,TGCGCCAGCAGCTTGGTTGTCCGGGAGAACACCGGGGAGCTGTTTTTT
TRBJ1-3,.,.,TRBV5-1,CASSLAGLQLGNTIYF,TGCGCCAGCAGCTTGGCGGGACTACAGCTGGGAAACACCATATATTTT
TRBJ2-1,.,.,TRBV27,CASSRTYNEQFF,TGTGCCAGCAGCCGGACTTACAATGAGCAGTTCTTC
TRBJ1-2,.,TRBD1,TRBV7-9,CASSLAGQAYDYGYTF,TGTGCCAGCAGCTTAGCGGGACAGGCGTATGACTATGGCTACACCTTC
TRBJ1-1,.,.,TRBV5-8,CASSPRWASAFF,TGTGCCAGCAGCCCCCGCTGGGCCAGCGCTTTCTTT
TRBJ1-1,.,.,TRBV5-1,CASSLNSGDKNTEAFF,TGCGCCAGCAGCTTGAACTCCGGGGACAAAAACACTGAAGCTTTCTTT
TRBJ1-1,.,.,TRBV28,CASSSRGNTEAFF,TGTGCCAGCAGTTCCAGGGGGAACACTGAAGCTTTCTTT
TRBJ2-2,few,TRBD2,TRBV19,CASSIPTSGGTGELFF,TGTGCCAGTAGTATCCCCACTAGCGGGGGAACCGGGGAGCTGTTTTTT
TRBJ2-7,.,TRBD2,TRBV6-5,CASSGSGAGGGEQYF,TGTGCCAGCAGCGGAAGCGGAGCGGGAGGAGGAGAGCAGTACTTC
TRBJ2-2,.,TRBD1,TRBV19,CASSLTGVVGELFF,TGTGCCAGTAGTTTGACAGGGGTGGTCGGGGAGCTGTTTTTT
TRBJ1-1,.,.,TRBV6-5,CASSYGSGVSDTEAFF,TGTGCCAGCAGTTACGGTTCAGGGGTGAGTGACACTGAAGCTTTCTTT
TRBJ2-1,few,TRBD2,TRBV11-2,CASSVILAGGMGEQFF,TGTGCCAGCAGCGTAATCCTAGCGGGAGGTATGGGTGAGCAGTTCTTC
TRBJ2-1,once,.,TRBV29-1,CSVEGTASSYNEQFF,TGCAGCGTTGAAGGGACAGCTAGCTCCTACAATGAGCAGTTCTTC
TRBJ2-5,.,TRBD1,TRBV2,CASSQGGQQETQYF,TGTGCCAGCAGCCAAGGGGGACAGCAAGAGACCCAGTACTTC
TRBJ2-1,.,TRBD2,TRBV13,CASSLRSGGRVYNEQFF,TGTGCCAGCAGCCTACGGAGTGGCGGGAGGGTTTACAATGAGCAGTTCTTC
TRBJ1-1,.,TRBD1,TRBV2,CASSRQGNTEAFF,TGTGCCAGCAGCCGACAGGGAAACACTGAAGCTTTCTTT
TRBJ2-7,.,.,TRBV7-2,CASSLEFGTLKQYF,TGTGCCAGCAGCTTAGAATTCGGGACTCTCAAGCAGTACTTC
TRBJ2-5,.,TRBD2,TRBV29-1,CSVVSGAETQYF,TGCAGCGTTGTTAGCGGGGCAGAGACCCAGTACTTC
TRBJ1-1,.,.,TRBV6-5,CASTETRVAAFF,TGTGCCAGCACCGAGACCAGGGTGGCGGCTTTCTTT
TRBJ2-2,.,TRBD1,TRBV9,CASSAGQGSTGELFF,TGTGCCAGCAGCGCGGGACAGGGGTCCACCGGGGAGCTGTTTTTT
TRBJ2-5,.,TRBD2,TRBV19,CASSLLSGTTQETQYF,TGTGCCAGTAGTTTACTCTCCGGGACTACACAAGAGACCCAGTACTTC
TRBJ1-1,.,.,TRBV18,CASSPAIGGVTEAFF,TGTGCCAGCTCCCCGGCAATTGGGGGGGTCACTGAAGCTTTCTTT
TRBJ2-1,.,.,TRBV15,CATSGPGIRGGLNNEQFF,TGTGCCACCAGCGGACCAGGGATTAGGGGGGGCTTAAACAATGAGCAGTTCTTC
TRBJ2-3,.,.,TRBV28,CASSLGTYNTDTQYF,TGTGCCAGCAGTTTAGGGACTTATAACACAGATACGCAGTATTTT
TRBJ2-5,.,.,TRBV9,CASSVEETQYF,TGTGCCAGCAGCGTCGAGGAGACCCAGTACTTC
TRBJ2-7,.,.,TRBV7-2,CASSLGPGYEQYF,TGTGCCAGCAGCTTAGGGCCGGGCTACGAGCAGTACTTC
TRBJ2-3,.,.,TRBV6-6,CASSYATRDTQYF,TGTGCCAGCAGTTACGCGACTCGGGATACGCAGTATTTT
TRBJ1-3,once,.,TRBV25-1,CASSESGTGNTIYF,TGTGCCAGCAGTGAATCAGGAACAGGAAACACCATATATTTT
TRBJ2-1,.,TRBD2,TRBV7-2,CASSLGGGANEQFF,TGTGCCAGCAGCTTAGGCGGGGGGGCGAATGAGCAGTTCTTC
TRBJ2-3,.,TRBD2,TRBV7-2,CASSLPLAGGRDTQYF,TGTGCCAGCAGCTTACCTCTAGCGGGGGGTAGAGATACGCAGTATTTT
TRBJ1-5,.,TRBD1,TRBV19,CASRDRDNQPQHF,TGTGCCAGTAGGGACAGGGACAATCAGCCCCAGCATTTT
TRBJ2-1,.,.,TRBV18,CASSPGTHQSSYNEQFF,TGTGCCAGCTCACCTGGGACTCACCAGAGCTCCTACAATGAGCAGTTCTTC